This TCR beta chain appears in the sequencing data of a study of Graves' ophthalmopathy and Graves' hyperthyroidism. The sequenced template was RNA, covering the TCR beta CDR3 region. Second-round multiplex PCR came after a first-round RT-PCR that employed HTBI primers. TCRdb independently ran MiXCR on the multiplex PCR reads; one entry per CDR3 protein. The repertoire has hundreds of thousands of distinct CDR3 sequences, 22% of them found once; the top ten carry more than 5.5%. CDR1 is MNHNS and CDR2 is SASEGT in the germline V gene. This CDR3 is 13 amino acids long. J lost 4 bases, V lost 6 bases, and 4 bases had no gene match. This clonotype has only a few counts.

The chain links TRBV6-1 to TRBJ2-7, with 9 bases lining up with TRBD2. The clonotype comes from a woman between 18 and 29 years old with stable Graves' hyperthyroidism. Some clones in this sample may be carry-over from other donors' samples. Sequenced sample: peripheral blood. The CDR3 is CASSIAGAYEQYF. DNA for the CDR3: TGTGCCAGCAGCATAGCGGGAGCTTACGAGCAGTACTTC.